Below are 22 T cell receptor beta chains sequenced from a single sample in a study of cytomegalovirus exposure and HLA in healthy donors. The PCR was carried out with 60 Vbeta primers and 13 Jbeta primers. Sequencing used immunoSEQ multiplex PCR; TCRdb keeps in-frame clones, though not all of them. The sample lists about 140,000 clones, over 70% occurring once. Specimen: PBMCs. These receptors were collected from a man aged 18 to 35 in good health and CMV-seronegative.

The chain recombines TRBV6-1 with TRBJ1-2, with 8 bases fitting TRBD1. Germline-derived CDR1 and CDR2 are MNHNS and SASEGT. Trimming took 5 bases from V and 7 from J; bases not matched to a gene: 9. The CDR3 length is 14 residues. CDR3 sequence: CASSSGQDGTGYTF. The DNA of the CDR3 is TGTGCCAGCAGTTCGGGACAGGACGGCACTGGCTACACCTTC.

This clone showed up just once. The chain combines TRBV7-2 with TRBJ1-2; 8 bases agree with TRBD1. The CDR3 is 13 amino acids. The germline gives CDR1 SGHTA, CDR2 FQGNSA. The trim removed 6 bases at V and 6 bases at J, leaving 6 bases unmatched. The CDR3 DNA follows: TGTGCCAGCAGTTCCGACAGGGGCAATGGCTACACCTTC. It encodes CASSSDRGNGYTF.

V and J are TRBV7-9 and TRBJ2-7; possible D gene TRBD2, 6 bases. Germline loops: CDR1 SEHNR, CDR2 FQNEAQ (reference sequence). CDR3 length equals 16 residues. Trimming cost V 2 bases and J 2 bases, with 16 bases left between them. CDR3 protein: CASSLSLSGVPYEQYF. DNA of the CDR3: TGTGCCAGCAGCTTAAGTCTCTCGGGGGTCCCCTACGAGCAGTACTTC.

This chain uses TRBV4-3 with TRBJ1-2; possibly TRBD1 for D (6 bases). This CDR3 has 13 amino acids. CDR1 and CDR2 from the germline V gene are LGHNA and YSLEER. V lost 0 bases and J 7 bases, leaving 9 bases between the germline ends. In nucleotides, the CDR3 is TGCGCCAGCAGCCAAGATTTAGGGGGTGGCTACACCTTC. Amino acids: CASSQDLGGGYTF.

The chain employs TRBV15 and TRBJ1-2; no clear D. This CDR3 region has 15 residues. Germline assignment: CDR1 LNHNV and CDR2 YYDKDF (reference sequence). With 0 bases removed from V and 2 bases from J, the gap between germline ends came to 10 bases. For the CDR3, the DNA is TGTGCCACCAGCAGAGAGGAAGCGAGAAACTATGGCTACACCTTC. Translated, it gives CATSREEARNYGYTF. Full variable domain (outside the CDR3, taken from reference TRBV15 and TRBJ1-2): DAMVIQNPRYQVTQFGKPVTLSCSQTLNHNVMYWYQQKSSQAPKLLFHYYDKDFNNEADTPDNFQSRRPNTSFCFLDIRSPGLGDTAMYLCATSREEARNYGYTFGSGTRLTVV.

This chain joins TRBV27 and TRBJ1-4; D perhaps matches TRBD1 (6 bases). The V gene lost 6 bases and the J gene lost 10 bases, with 18 bases spanning the gap. The V gene's germline CDR1 is MNHEY and CDR2 SMNVEV (reference sequence). CDR3 length: 14 residues. CDR3 loop: CASRSGAGVGKLFF. The CDR3, as DNA: TGTGCCAGCAGATCAGGGGCTGGGGTGGGAAAACTGTTTTTT.

The J gene is TRBJ2-5, the V gene TRBV2; 9 nucleotides align to TRBD1. The tail of the sequence fits TRBJ2-7 better, so the J call may be wrong. This CDR3 contains 15 residues. Germline V gene sequence: CDR1 SNHLY, CDR2 FYNNEI. As DNA, the CDR3 is TGTGCCAGCAGTCAGGGACAGGGAATGACCTACGAGCAGTACTTC. Amino acid sequence: CASSQGQGMTYEQYF.

V and J are TRBV19 and TRBJ1-2; 8 nucleotides agree with TRBD1. The CDR3 sequence is 15 residues long. J lost 3 bases, V lost 3 bases, and 6 bases had no gene match. The V gene's germline CDR1 is LNHDA and CDR2 SQIVND (reference sequence). The CDR3, as DNA: TGTGCCAGTAGTATCTCCCTGGACAGGGACTATGGCTACACCTTC. Translated, it gives CASSISLDRDYGYTF.

The chain has TRBV7-8 and TRBJ2-2; D gene ambiguous. The germline V gene encodes CDR1 SGHVS and CDR2 FQNEAQ. The CDR3 consists of 13 residues. The V end lost 3 bases, the J end lost 4 bases, and 6 bases lay between the germline ends. The CDR3 loop reads CASSFGSTGELFF. CDR3 DNA: TGTGCCAGCAGCTTTGGTAGCACCGGGGAGCTGTTTTTT.

The chain carries TRBV29-1 and TRBJ2-1; a weak D match, TRBD2 (5 bases). The CDR3 has 14 amino acids. Germline V gene lookup returns CDR1 SQVTM and CDR2 ANQGSEA. V gave up 1 base and J gave up 7 bases, with 14 bases separating them. CDR3 sequence (DNA): TGCAGCGTTGAAGGTCCGGACTTCGCTAATGAGCAGTTCTTC. Protein product: CSVEGPDFANEQFF.

This chain uses TRBV23-1 with TRBJ1-5; 7 bases fit TRBD1. TRBV23-1 is an ORF, and what it does is uncertain. J was trimmed by 1 base and V by 3 bases; bases with no gene match: 3. The CDR3 is made up of 15 amino acids. CDR3 loop: CASSHPTGSNQPQHF. The CDR3 bases are TGCGCCAGCAGTCACCCGACAGGGAGCAATCAGCCCCAGCATTTT.

The rearrangement uses TRBV5-4 and TRBJ2-5; 7 bases fit TRBD2. Germline V gene sequence: CDR1 SGHNT, CDR2 YYREEE (reference sequence). The CDR3 contains 16 residues. J lost 0 bases, V lost 3 bases, and 8 bases had no gene match. CDR3 DNA: TGTGCCAGCAGCTCATCCCTAGCGGCGCACCAAGAGACCCAGTACTTC. Amino acid sequence: CASSSSLAAHQETQYF.

The rearrangement uses TRBV7-8 and TRBJ1-1; D is possibly TRBD1 (6 bases). The CDR3 runs 15 residues. Germline V gene sequence: CDR1 SGHVS, CDR2 FQNEAQ. V lost 5 bases, J lost 11 bases, and 24 bases lay in between. CDR3 sequence reads: CASSTEVGARGGAFF. CDR3 sequence (DNA): TGTGCCAGCAGCACAGAGGTGGGCGCGAGGGGGGGGGCTTTCTTT.

This clone turned up a few times. V gene TRBV7-3 combines with J gene TRBJ2-1, with TRBD1 matching 9 bases. V dropped 4 bases and J dropped 2; count of bases not matched to a gene: 6. CDR1 and CDR2 from the germline V gene are SGHTA and FQGTGA. CDR3 length equals 16 residues. CDR3 sequence reads: CASSYMGQGPYNEQFF. The DNA for the CDR3 is TGTGCCAGCAGCTACATGGGACAGGGACCCTACAATGAGCAGTTCTTC.

The J gene is TRBJ1-1, the V gene TRBV29-1; no clear D. Germline V gene data show CDR1 as SQVTM and CDR2 as ANQGSEA. Trimming removed 7 bases at V and 6 bases at J, with 9 bases between. There are 10 residues in the CDR3. The CDR3 loop reads CSAVAAEAFF. In nucleotides, the CDR3 is TGCAGCGCCGTGGCAGCTGAAGCTTTCTTT.

V is TRBV4-3 and J is TRBJ2-3, with 8 bases that match TRBD1. The germline gives CDR1 LGHNA, CDR2 YSLEER. V trimming: 0 bases; J trimming: 3 bases; junction bases outside the gene matches: 8. The CDR3 has 17 residues. CDR3 bases: TGCGCCAGCAGCCAAGATATCAGACAGGGGCGGACAGATACGCAGTATTTT. Translating gives CASSQDIRQGRTDTQYF.

The chain's CDR3 is CASSLVGGYGYTF. For the CDR3, the DNA is TGTGCCAGCAGTTTGGTAGGGGGCTATGGCTACACCTTC. V and J are TRBV28 and TRBJ1-2, with D perhaps matching TRBD1 (6 bases). CDR1 MDHEN and CDR2 SYDVKM come from the germline V gene. The CDR3 spans 13 residues. V was shortened by 3 bases and J by 4 bases, with 9 bases between the two germline ends.

This chain uses TRBV29-1 with TRBJ2-2, with 7 positions matching TRBD2. This CDR3 contains 14 residues. Germline V gene data show CDR1 as SQVTM and CDR2 as ANQGSEA. V shed 2 bases, J shed 5 bases, and the junction held 5 bases outside the gene matches. This chain's CDR3 is CSVEPAGVTGELFF. The CDR3 nucleotides are TGCAGCGTTGAACCGGCGGGGGTAACCGGGGAGCTGTTTTTT.

The V call is TRBV29-1, the J call TRBJ1-1; TRBD1 is a possible D gene (6 bases). Germline V gives CDR1 SQVTM, CDR2 ANQGSEA. This CDR3 is 13 amino acids long. V lost 1 base to trimming and J lost 6 bases, with 12 bases between them. The CDR3 protein is CSVEVRGRAEAFF. The CDR3 DNA reads as TGCAGCGTTGAAGTGAGGGGGAGGGCTGAAGCTTTCTTT.

The V gene is TRBV6-1, the J gene TRBJ1-2, with 8 bases that match TRBD1. Germline V gene data show CDR1 as MNHNS and CDR2 as SASEGT. The CDR3 contains 13 residues. V dropped 8 bases and J dropped 2; count of bases not matched to a gene: 4. Here the CDR3 DNA reads TGTGCCAGCTCGGACAGGGACAACTATGGCTACACCTTC. This gives the protein CASSDRDNYGYTF.

J is TRBJ1-4 and V is TRBV7-2; D unresolved. This CDR3 comprises 13 residues. In germline, CDR1 is SGHTA, CDR2 FQGNSA. V lost 4 bases, J lost 4 bases, and 7 bases lay in between. The CDR3 DNA reads as TGTGCCAGCAGCTGGCTCGTTAATGAAAAACTGTTTTTT. Translating it yields CASSWLVNEKLFF.

The chain has TRBV7-8 and TRBJ1-2; 7 nucleotides agree with TRBD1. The CDR3 runs to 16 residues. CDR1 and CDR2 from the germline V gene are SGHVS and FQNEAQ. V lost 3 bases and J lost 5; bases outside the gene matches: 12. CDR3 protein: CASSFTPGQQPYGYTF. CDR3 nucleotides: TGTGCCAGCAGCTTTACTCCGGGACAGCAACCTTATGGCTACACCTTC.